Following are 11 T cell receptor beta chains from one sample sequenced in a study of CD8 T cells in Susac syndrome. It was with random hexamers that roughly 0.45 to 1 ug RNA was reverse transcribed. TCRdb reprocessed the immunoSEQ multiplex PCR reads with MiXCR, giving one entry per CDR3 protein. The sample shows more than 65,000 distinct CDR3 sequences, approximately 95% of them seen only once. Sequencing input: CD8+ T cells from PBMCs. The receptors were gathered from a human donor with Susac syndrome.

The chain joins TRBV29-1 to TRBJ1-1; no definite D call. This CDR3 contains 12 residues. Trimming left V 5 bases short and J 3 bases short, with 10 bases between. Germline V gives CDR1 SQVTM, CDR2 ANQGSEA. CDR3 loop: CSVFTEDTEAFF. The CDR3 DNA follows: TGCAGCGTTTTTACGGAGGACACTGAAGCTTTCTTT.

This clonotype has just one count. The rearrangement uses TRBV30 and TRBJ2-3; 12 bases fit TRBD2. There are 16 residues in the CDR3. The junction had 2 bases not matched to a gene; V was cut back by 1 base and J by 0 bases. Germline CDR1 and CDR2: GTSNPN and SVGIG (reference sequence). The DNA for the CDR3 is TGTGCCTGGAGTGCCGGGACTAGCGGGAGCACAGATACGCAGTATTTT. Its translation is CAWSAGTSGSTDTQYF.

The chain links TRBV28 to TRBJ1-5, with D perhaps matching TRBD1 (5 bases). The germline V gene encodes CDR1 MDHEN and CDR2 SYDVKM. V was cut by 4 bases and J by 6 bases, with 7 bases left in between. The CDR3 is 12 amino acids. CDR3 protein: CASSWGSQPQHF. The CDR3 coding sequence is TGTGCCAGCAGTTGGGGGAGTCAGCCCCAGCATTTT.

This clonotype was recorded only once. The chain has TRBV3-1 and TRBJ2-7, with a possible D match to TRBD1 (5 bases). This CDR3 has 17 residues. The ends were cut back, 4 bases at V and 5 bases at J, with 24 bases in the middle. CDR1 is LGHDT, CDR2 YNNKEL, per germline (reference sequence). CDR3 DNA: TGTGCCAGCAGCCCATTACCACAGCCGGACCCACAGGACGAGCAGTACTTC. This codes for CASSPLPQPDPQDEQYF.

The chain is built from TRBV3-1 and TRBJ2-7, with a tentative D call TRBD1 (6 bases). V gave up 2 bases and J gave up 3 bases, with 11 bases separating them. Germline CDR1 is LGHDT and CDR2 is YNNKEL (reference sequence). The CDR3 loop spans 14 amino acids. The CDR3 DNA follows: TGTGCCAGCAGCCAACCCGGACAGCACTACGAGCAGTACTTC. Protein: CASSQPGQHYEQYF.

The chain couples TRBV7-9 to TRBJ2-5; D not resolved. V lost 5 bases and J 2 bases, leaving 12 bases between the germline ends. CDR1 is SEHNR and CDR2 is FQNEAQ in the germline V gene (reference sequence). CDR3 length: 14 residues. The CDR3 DNA reads TGTGCCAGCAGCCTGAGTTTGGAACAAGAGACCCAGTACTTC. It is translated as CASSLSLEQETQYF.

V and J are TRBV9 and TRBJ2-1; D possibly corresponds to TRBD1 (7 bases). The CDR3 totals 14 residues. In germline, CDR1 is SGDLS, CDR2 YYNGEE. V lost 3 bases and J lost 8, with 15 bases in between. The CDR3 coding sequence is TGTGCCAGCAGCGCCGCAGGGGGGTTGGATGAGCAGTTCTTC. Translated: CASSAAGGLDEQFF.

This rearrangement joins TRBV12-3 or TRBV12-4 to TRBJ2-1; a weak D match, TRBD2 (5 bases). Trimming took 3 bases from V and 3 from J, leaving 6 bases between them. The CDR3 covers 13 residues. The CDR3 DNA reads TGTGCCAGCAGTTTCGGACTCTACAATGAGCAGTTCTTC. Its translation is CASSFGLYNEQFF.

The CDR3 loop is CASSPHPYYEQYF. CDR3 sequence (DNA): TGTGCCAGCAGTCCCCACCCCTACTACGAGCAGTACTTC. V and J are TRBV27 and TRBJ2-7, with D uncertain. CDR1 and CDR2 (germline): MNHEY, SMNVEV (reference sequence). This CDR3 region has 13 residues. The V and J ends lost 5 bases and 3 bases respectively, with 11 bases between them.

The chain employs TRBV13 and TRBJ1-1; possible D gene TRBD1, 5 bases. There are 15 residues in the CDR3. The germline V gene has CDR1 PRHDT and CDR2 FYEKMQ (reference sequence). V was clipped by 1 base and J by 1 base, with 10 bases between them. The CDR3 coding sequence is TGTGCCAGCAGCTTAGTCAGGGAGGGGAACACTGAAGCTTTCTTT. As protein: CASSLVREGNTEAFF.

This chain joins TRBV29-1 and TRBJ2-4, with TRBD2 matching over 15 bases. The V and J ends lost 6 bases and 6 bases, in that order; junction bases with no gene match: 9. The CDR3 is 16 residues long. CDR1 is SQVTM and CDR2 is ANQGSEA in the germline V gene. CDR3 in DNA: TGCAGCGTGCCTGGACTAGCGGGAGGGCCAGTAAACATTCAGTACTTC. It yields the protein CSVPGLAGGPVNIQYF.